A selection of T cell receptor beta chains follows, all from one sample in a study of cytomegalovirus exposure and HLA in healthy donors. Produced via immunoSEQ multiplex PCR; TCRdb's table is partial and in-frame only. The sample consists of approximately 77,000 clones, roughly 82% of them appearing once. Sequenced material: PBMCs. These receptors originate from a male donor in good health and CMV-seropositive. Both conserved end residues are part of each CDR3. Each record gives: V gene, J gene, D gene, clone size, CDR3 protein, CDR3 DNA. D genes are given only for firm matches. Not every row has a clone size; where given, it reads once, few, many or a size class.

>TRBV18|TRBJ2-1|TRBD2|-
CASSPRTSGIDEQFF
TGTGCCAGCTCACCAAGGACTAGCGGGATCGATGAGCAGTTCTTC
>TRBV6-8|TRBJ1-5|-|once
CASSYQRGSGNQPQHF
TGTGCCAGCAGTTACCAAAGGGGCTCGGGCAATCAGCCCCAGCATTTT
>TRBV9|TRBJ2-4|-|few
CASSGSENIQYF
TGTGCCAGCAGCGGCAGTGAAAACATTCAGTACTTC
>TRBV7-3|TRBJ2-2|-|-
CASSLVIGELFF
TGTGCCAGCAGCTTAGTAATCGGGGAGCTGTTTTTT
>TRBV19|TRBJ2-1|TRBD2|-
CASTLAGGPYNEQFF
TGTGCCAGTACCTTAGCGGGGGGTCCCTACAATGAGCAGTTCTTC
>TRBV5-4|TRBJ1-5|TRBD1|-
CASSPDRGNQPQHF
TGTGCCAGCAGCCCGGACAGGGGCAATCAGCCCCAGCATTTT
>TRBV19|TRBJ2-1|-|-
CASSIGGGFHNEQFF
TGTGCCAGTAGTATTGGGGGCGGGTTCCACAATGAGCAGTTCTTC
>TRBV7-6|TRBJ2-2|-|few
CASSLGGTGELFF
TGTGCCAGCAGCTTAGGCGGAACCGGGGAGCTGTTTTTT
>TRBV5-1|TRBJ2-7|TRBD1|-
CASSLDRGTSYEQYF
TGCGCCAGCAGCTTGGACAGGGGCACCTCCTACGAGCAGTACTTC
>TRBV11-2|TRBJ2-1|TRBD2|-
CASSPTSGSVNEQFF
TGTGCCAGCAGCCCGACTAGCGGGAGTGTTAATGAGCAGTTCTTC
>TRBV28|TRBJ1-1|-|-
CASRGQIRRTEAFF
TGTGCCAGCAGGGGACAAATTCGACGGACTGAAGCTTTCTTT
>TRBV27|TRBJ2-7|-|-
CASSLAENSYEQYF
TGTGCCAGCAGTTTAGCGGAGAATTCCTACGAGCAGTACTTC
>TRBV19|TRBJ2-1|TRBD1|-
CASSTNQDRGNHNEQFF
TGTGCCAGTAGTACGAACCAAGACAGGGGAAATCACAATGAGCAGTTCTTC
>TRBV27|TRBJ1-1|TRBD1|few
CASSLLGFFVGTGARGTEAFF
TGTGCCAGCAGTTTATTAGGTTTTTTCGTTGGGACAGGGGCCCGGGGGACTGAAGCTTTCTTT
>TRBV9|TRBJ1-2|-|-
CASSVDQANYGYTF
TGTGCCAGCAGCGTAGACCAGGCTAACTATGGCTACACCTTC
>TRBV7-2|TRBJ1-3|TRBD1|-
CASSHGTAGNTIYF
TGTGCCAGCAGCCATGGGACAGCTGGAAACACCATATATTTT
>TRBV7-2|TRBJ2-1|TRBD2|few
CASSLALAGGGNEQFF
TGTGCCAGCAGCTTAGCGCTAGCGGGGGGGGGCAATGAGCAGTTCTTC
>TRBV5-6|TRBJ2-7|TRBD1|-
CASRTPGTGGVRFPYEQYF
TGTGCCAGCAGGACGCCCGGGACAGGAGGAGTTAGATTTCCCTACGAGCAGTACTTC
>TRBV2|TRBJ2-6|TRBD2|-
CASAREAGANVLTF
TGTGCCAGCGCCCGGGAGGCTGGGGCCAACGTCCTGACTTTC
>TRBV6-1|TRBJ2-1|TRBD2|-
CASSALADSYNEQFF
TGTGCCAGCAGTGCCCTAGCGGACTCCTACAATGAGCAGTTCTTC
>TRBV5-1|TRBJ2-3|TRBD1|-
CASSLRTGGDTQYF
TGCGCCAGCAGCTTGAGGACAGGGGGAGATACGCAGTATTTT
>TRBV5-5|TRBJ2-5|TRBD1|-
CASSLHRDRREETQYF
TGTGCCAGCAGCTTGCATCGGGACAGGAGGGAAGAGACCCAGTACTTC
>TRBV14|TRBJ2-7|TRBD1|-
CASSQESRTGGYEQYF
TGTGCCAGCAGCCAAGAGTCGCGAACAGGGGGCTACGAGCAGTACTTC
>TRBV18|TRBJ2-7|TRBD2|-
CASSPIGAGAIEQYF
TGTGCCAGCTCACCAATAGGGGCGGGAGCAATCGAGCAGTACTTC
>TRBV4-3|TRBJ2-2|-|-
CASSTLTGELFF
TGCGCCAGCAGCACTCTAACCGGGGAGCTGTTTTTT
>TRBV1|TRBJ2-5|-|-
CTSSRRQGALKTQYF
TGCACCAGCAGCCGTAGACAGGGGGCCTTGAAGACCCAGTACTTC
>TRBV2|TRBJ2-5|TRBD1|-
CASNGDRRETQYF
TGTGCCAGCAATGGGGACAGGAGAGAGACCCAGTACTTC
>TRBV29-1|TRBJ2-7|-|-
CSVAPTTGNEQYF
TGCAGCGTTGCCCCAACGACAGGTAACGAGCAGTACTTC
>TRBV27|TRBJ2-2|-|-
CASSWTGVATGELFF
TGTGCCAGCAGTTGGACTGGCGTAGCCACCGGGGAGCTGTTTTTT
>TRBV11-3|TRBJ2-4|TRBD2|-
CASSPGGQAKNIQYF
TGTGCCAGCAGCCCGGGGGGGCAAGCCAAAAACATTCAGTACTTC
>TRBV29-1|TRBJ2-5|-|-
CSVGGRGKGETQYF
TGCAGCGTCGGAGGACGGGGGAAGGGAGAGACCCAGTACTTC
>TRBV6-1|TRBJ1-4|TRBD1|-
CASRLDPTGVEKLFF
TGTGCCAGCAGGCTAGACCCGACAGGGGTCGAAAAACTGTTTTTT
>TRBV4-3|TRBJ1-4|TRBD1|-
CASSQETGFVEKLFF
TGCGCCAGCAGCCAAGAGACAGGGTTTGTTGAAAAACTGTTTTTT
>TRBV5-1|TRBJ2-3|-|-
CASSLAGSPSTDTQYF
TGCGCCAGCAGCTTGGCGGGGAGCCCTAGCACAGATACGCAGTATTTT
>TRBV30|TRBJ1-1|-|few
CAWSRVMNTEAFF
TGTGCCTGGAGCCGGGTTATGAACACTGAAGCTTTCTTT
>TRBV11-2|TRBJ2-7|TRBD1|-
CASRFVGQGRYEQYF
TGTGCCAGCAGATTTGTGGGACAGGGGAGGTACGAGCAGTACTTC
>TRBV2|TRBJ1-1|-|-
CASRVKEWAGVNTEAFF
TGTGCCAGCAGGGTGAAGGAGTGGGCAGGGGTGAACACTGAAGCTTTCTTT
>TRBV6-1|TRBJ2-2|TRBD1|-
CASSELQQGAGELFF
TGTGCCAGCAGTGAGCTTCAACAGGGGGCCGGGGAGCTGTTTTTT
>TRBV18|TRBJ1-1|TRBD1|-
CASSPGGTGRSLPGEAFF
TGTGCCAGCTCACCCGGGGGGACAGGGCGTTCTCTACCCGGTGAAGCTTTCTTT
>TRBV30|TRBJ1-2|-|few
CAWSEGTHTGYTF
TGTGCCTGGAGTGAAGGGACACACACCGGCTACACCTTC
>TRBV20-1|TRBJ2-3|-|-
CSADSWDTQYF
TGCAGTGCCGACTCTTGGGATACGCAGTATTTT
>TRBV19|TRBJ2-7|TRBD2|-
CASRKLAGPLNEQYF
TGTGCCAGTAGAAAACTAGCGGGGCCCCTTAACGAGCAGTACTTC
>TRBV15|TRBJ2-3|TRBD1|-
CATSRAGQGAGDTQYF
TGTGCCACCAGCAGGGCGGGACAGGGGGCTGGAGATACGCAGTATTTT
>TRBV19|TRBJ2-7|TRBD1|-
CASSPGQGPSYEQYF
TGTGCCAGTAGTCCCGGACAGGGGCCGTCCTACGAGCAGTACTTC
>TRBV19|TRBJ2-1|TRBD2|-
CASSIGLAGSSYNEQFF
TGTGCCAGTAGTATCGGGCTAGCGGGGAGCTCCTACAATGAGCAGTTCTTC